One sample yielded the 29 T cell receptor beta chains listed below, sequenced in a study of cytomegalovirus exposure and HLA in healthy donors. PCR was performed using 60 Vbeta and 13 Jbeta primers. This table comes from immunoSEQ multiplex PCR, and its TCRdb copy is limited to in-frame clones, with some not included. The sample has under 250,000 clones, about 85% seen once. Sequenced: PBMCs. These receptor sequences come from a girl aged 2 to 10 in good health and CMV-seronegative.

This chain uses TRBV5-1 with TRBJ2-5, with 7 bases that match TRBD1. The better agreement between TRBJ2-7 and the DNA end casts doubt on the J call. CDR1 SGHRS and CDR2 YFSETQ come from the germline V gene. The CDR3 totals 14 residues. Here the CDR3 reads CASSFQRQGYEQYF. The CDR3 DNA reads as TGCGCCAGCAGCTTTCAACGACAGGGCTACGAGCAGTACTTC.

The chain uses TRBV5-1 and TRBJ1-2, with D possibly matching TRBD1 (6 bases). This CDR3 is built from 14 residues. Germline V gene data show CDR1 as SGHRS and CDR2 as YFSETQ. V shed 3 bases and J shed 5 bases, with 14 bases lying between them. CDR3 coding DNA: TGCGCCAGCAGCTGGCCCAAACAGGGTTATGGCTACACCTTC. Its protein product is CASSWPKQGYGYTF.

The rearrangement uses TRBV27 and TRBJ2-7, with a possible D match to TRBD2 (5 bases). CDR1 and CDR2 from the germline V gene are MNHEY and SMNVEV (reference sequence). Trimming removed 3 bases from V and 2 bases from J, with 14 bases in between. The CDR3 spans 15 residues. CDR3 in DNA: TGTGCCAGCAGTTTGAGGAGCGGTGAACCCTACGAGCAGTACTTC. Residues: CASSLRSGEPYEQYF.

This clone was observed a handful of times. The rearrangement uses TRBV15 and TRBJ2-7, with 14 bases fitting TRBD2. Germline-derived CDR1 and CDR2 are LNHNV and YYDKDF (reference sequence). The CDR3 totals 21 residues. Trimming cost V 2 bases and J 0 bases; bases outside gene matches: 15. CDR3: CATSRPGLAGGQWVSSYEQYF. CDR3 DNA: TGTGCCACCAGCAGACCCGGACTAGCGGGGGGACAATGGGTGAGCTCCTACGAGCAGTACTTC.

This clone was counted only a few times. The chain is built from TRBV1 and TRBJ2-1; the D segment call TRBD2 is taken from the table without a DNA check. TRBV1 has pseudogene status. The CDR3 extends over 18 amino acids. The CDR3 bases are TGCACCAGCAGCCAAGAAGTCGGGACTAGCGGGAGTGGGGATGAGCAGTTCTTC. Encoded protein: CTSSQEVGTSGSGDEQFF.

The rearrangement uses TRBV2 and TRBJ1-5, with 9 bases identical to TRBD1. Germline V gene data show CDR1 as SNHLY and CDR2 as FYNNEI. This CDR3 is 15 amino acids long. After removal of 7 bases from V and 0 bases from J, the junction contained 4 bases not matched to a gene. The CDR3: CASTLDRGSNQPQHF. DNA for the CDR3: TGTGCCAGCACCTTGGACAGGGGTAGCAATCAGCCCCAGCATTTT.

The chain employs TRBV7-9 and TRBJ2-2; 8 nucleotides line up with TRBD1. CDR1 and CDR2 (germline): SEHNR, FQNEAQ (reference sequence). J gave up 0 bases and V 5 bases, and 8 bases lay outside the gene matches. The CDR3 covers 17 residues. The CDR3 coding sequence is TGTGCCAGCAGCCAACTCAGGGGGCTGACGAACACCGGGGAGCTGTTTTTT. Protein sequence: CASSQLRGLTNTGELFF.

The chain recombines TRBV4-2 with TRBJ2-6; possible D gene TRBD1, 6 bases. The V end lost 0 bases, the J end lost 2 bases, and 8 bases lay between the germline ends. Looked up from germline, CDR1 is LGHNA and CDR2 is YNFKEQ. CDR3 size: 16 residues. The CDR3 DNA sequence: TGTGCCAGCAGCCAAGAAGGGGGTGCTGGGGCCAACGTCCTGACTTTC. Its protein product is CASSQEGGAGANVLTF.

The CDR3 loop is CASRLGQGNYGYTF. CDR3 DNA: TGTGCCAGCAGACTGGGACAGGGGAACTATGGCTACACCTTC. V and J are TRBV6-5 and TRBJ1-2, with 10 bases aligning to TRBD1. J gave up 2 bases and V 6 bases, and 3 bases lay outside the gene matches. The germline V gene encodes CDR1 MNHEY and CDR2 SVGAGI. The CDR3 spans 14 residues.

The gene calls are TRBV7-2 and TRBJ1-3; 7 positions match TRBD1. The germline gives CDR1 SGHTA, CDR2 FQGNSA. The V gene end was trimmed by 4 bases and the J gene end by 2 bases; junction bases not matched to a gene: 2. The CDR3 runs to 14 residues. The CDR3 DNA follows: TGTGCCAGCAGCTCCCAGGGGGCTGGAAACACCATATATTTT. Its protein is CASSSQGAGNTIYF.

The rearrangement joins TRBV2 to TRBJ1-4; a weak D match, TRBD1 (5 bases). This CDR3 contains 15 residues. Looked up from germline, CDR1 is SNHLY and CDR2 is FYNNEI. V was shortened by 0 bases and J by 10 bases, with 15 bases between the two germline ends. In DNA form, the CDR3 reads TGTGCCAGCAGTGAAGCCTGGGGCAGTAAGGGAAAACTGTTTTTT. As protein: CASSEAWGSKGKLFF. The full variable domain, completed using reference TRBV2 and TRBJ1-4, is EPEVTQTPSHQVTQMGQEVILRCVPISNHLYFYWYRQILGQKVEFLVSFYNNEISEKSEIFDDQFSVERPDGSNFTLKIRSTKLEDSAMYFCASSEAWGSKGKLFFGSGTQLSVL.

The chain joins TRBV4-1 to TRBJ1-2; no clear D. Germline CDR1 and CDR2: MGHRA and YSYEKL. This CDR3 comprises 12 residues. With 1 base removed from V and 4 bases from J, the gap between germline ends came to 4 bases. This CDR3 reads CASSQGLYGYTF. The CDR3 DNA sequence: TGCGCCAGCAGCCAAGGTCTCTATGGCTACACCTTC.

The rearrangement links TRBV30 to TRBJ2-5; 8 bases line up with TRBD2. The V gene end was trimmed by 5 bases and the J gene end by 5 bases; junction bases not matched to a gene: 7. Germline V gives CDR1 GTSNPN, CDR2 SVGIG (reference sequence). CDR3 length equals 13 residues. CDR3 region: CAWSFSGAETQYF. The CDR3 DNA reads as TGTGCCTGGTCCTTTAGCGGGGCCGAGACCCAGTACTTC.

V is TRBV27 and J is TRBJ2-7; the D gene is possibly TRBD2 (5 bases). Trimming took off 5 bases at V and 3 bases at J, with 14 bases between the two ends. The CDR3 has 14 residues. The germline V gene has CDR1 MNHEY and CDR2 SMNVEV (reference sequence). CDR3 region: CASSEGTRGYEQYF. The CDR3 DNA sequence: TGTGCCAGCAGTGAAGGAACCCGGGGCTACGAGCAGTACTTC.

This chain connects TRBV4-1 to TRBJ2-1; 8 nucleotides agree with TRBD1. V shed 1 base, J shed 5 bases, and the junction held 13 bases outside the gene matches. The CDR3 extends over 18 amino acids. CDR1 is MGHRA and CDR2 is YSYEKL in the germline V gene. The DNA of the CDR3 is TGCGCCAGCAGCCAAGCAAGTTTCGGGACAGGCACTAACAATGAGCAGTTCTTC. Residues: CASSQASFGTGTNNEQFF.

The chain couples TRBV9 to TRBJ2-4, with D possibly TRBD2 on 6 matching bases. V shed 3 bases and J shed 4 bases, with 8 bases lying between them. The CDR3 loop spans 13 amino acids. CDR1 SGDLS and CDR2 YYNGEE come from the germline V gene. DNA of the CDR3: TGTGCCAGCAGCGCTGGGGGGAAAAACATTCAGTACTTC. As protein: CASSAGGKNIQYF.

The V and J genes are TRBV7-9 and TRBJ2-7; 11 bases fit TRBD1. The CDR3 length is 15 residues. With 0 bases clipped from V and 3 bases from J, the junction kept 1 base outside the gene matches. Germline-derived CDR1 and CDR2 are SEHNR and FQNEAQ (reference sequence). The CDR3 spells CASSLAGTGGYEQYF. In DNA form, the CDR3 reads TGTGCCAGCAGCTTAGCCGGGACAGGGGGCTACGAGCAGTACTTC.

The V and J genes are TRBV14 and TRBJ2-7, with TRBD2 matching over 8 bases. V shed 2 bases, J shed 9 bases, and the junction held 9 bases outside the gene matches. This CDR3 region has 14 residues. From germline, CDR1 is SGHDN and CDR2 FVKESK. The CDR3 DNA reads as TGTGCCAGCAGCCAATTACCGGGGGGGCCTGGGCAGTACTTC. It encodes CASSQLPGGPGQYF.

V and J are TRBV19 and TRBJ2-7, with 9 positions matching TRBD2. The V and J ends lost 3 bases and 4 bases, in that order; junction bases with no gene match: 4. This CDR3 contains 14 residues. Germline V CDR1 and CDR2: LNHDA, SQIVND (reference sequence). CDR3 sequence reads: CASSITSGRYEQYF. CDR3 nucleotide sequence: TGTGCCAGTAGTATTACTAGCGGGCGATACGAGCAGTACTTC.

The chain has TRBV13 and TRBJ2-1, with 13 bases identical to TRBD2. The CDR3 has 15 amino acids. J was trimmed by 6 bases and V by 8 bases; bases with no gene match: 7. Germline assignment: CDR1 PRHDT and CDR2 FYEKMQ (reference sequence). CDR3 DNA sequence: TGTGCCAGCCGACTAGCGGGGGGTTTTGGCAATGAGCAGTTCTTC. Translating gives CASRLAGGFGNEQFF.

The genes are TRBV10-3 and TRBJ2-3; TRBD1 agrees at 9 bases. CDR3 length: 14 residues. Germline CDR1 and CDR2: ENHRY and SYGVKD. Losses at the gene ends were 6 bases for V and 7 bases for J; bases not matched to a gene: 8. CDR3 loop: CAIRSGQGSNTQYF. The CDR3 coding sequence is TGTGCCATCAGGTCGGGACAGGGATCGAATACGCAGTATTTT.

The V gene is TRBV7-2, the J gene TRBJ2-4, with D possibly being TRBD1 (5 bases). V was trimmed by 1 base and J by 0 bases, leaving 7 bases between them. The CDR3 spans 15 residues. The germline gives CDR1 SGHTA, CDR2 FQGNSA. The CDR3 protein is CASSLGGVAKNIQYF. The CDR3 coding sequence is TGTGCCAGCAGCTTAGGGGGCGTAGCCAAAAACATTCAGTACTTC.

This rearrangement joins TRBV29-1 to TRBJ2-7, with D perhaps matching TRBD2 (5 bases). This CDR3 has 14 residues. CDR1 is SQVTM and CDR2 is ANQGSEA in the germline V gene. The V gene lost 7 bases and the J gene lost 5 bases, with 21 bases spanning the gap. The CDR3 sequence: CSGVSTRVGNEQYF. For the CDR3, the DNA is TGCAGCGGAGTATCTACGAGGGTAGGTAACGAGCAGTACTTC.

The V and J genes are TRBV5-1 and TRBJ2-1, with TRBD2 matching over 7 bases. CDR1 is SGHRS and CDR2 is YFSETQ in the germline V gene. The CDR3 runs to 13 residues. The trim removed 8 bases at V and 4 bases at J, leaving 6 bases unmatched. The CDR3 DNA reads as TGCGCCAGTCGGACTAGACCTTACAATGAGCAGTTCTTC. This gives the protein CASRTRPYNEQFF.

Only one count was recorded for this clone. CDR3 nucleotide sequence: TGTGCCAGCAGGGTACAGGGGGCGTACTATGGCTACACCTTC. This codes for CASRVQGAYYGYTF. The rearrangement uses TRBV6-1 and TRBJ1-2; 9 nucleotides agree with TRBD1. V was clipped by 6 bases and J by 3 bases; unmatched bases: 5. This CDR3 region has 14 residues. The germline gives CDR1 MNHNS, CDR2 SASEGT.

This chain links TRBV7-3 with TRBJ1-1, with D perhaps TRBD1 (5 bases). Trimming took 4 bases from V and 6 from J, leaving 24 bases between them. The CDR3 is 17 residues long. Germline-derived CDR1 and CDR2 are SGHTA and FQGTGA. The CDR3 protein is CASSSPPDRMRKAEAFF. DNA of the CDR3: TGTGCCAGCAGCTCCCCACCCGACAGAATGAGGAAGGCTGAAGCTTTCTTT.

V usage is TRBV6-5 and J usage is TRBJ2-5, with a tentative D call TRBD1 (6 bases). V lost 2 bases to trimming and J lost 5 bases, with 15 bases between them. The CDR3 totals 15 residues. Germline V gives CDR1 MNHEY, CDR2 SVGAGI. Here the CDR3 DNA reads TGTGCCAGCAGTTACACCGGGACAAGTGAGGAGACCCAGTACTTC. This sequence encodes CASSYTGTSEETQYF.

The CDR3 sequence: CASSFVLEGDTQYF. CDR3 sequence (DNA): TGTGCCAGCAGCTTTGTCCTGGAGGGAGATACGCAGTATTTT. The gene calls are TRBV5-4 and TRBJ2-3; D is possibly TRBD2 (6 bases). V was clipped by 2 bases and J by 5 bases, with 12 bases between them. Germline values: CDR1 SGHNT, CDR2 YYREEE (reference sequence). This CDR3 region has 14 residues.

The rearrangement uses TRBV5-1 and TRBJ2-2; D is possibly TRBD2 (5 bases). V dropped 9 bases and J dropped 3 bases, with 15 bases sitting between them. The length of the CDR3 is 14 residues. Germline V gene lookup returns CDR1 SGHRS and CDR2 YFSETQ. This CDR3 reads CATSPIGDTGELFF. DNA of the CDR3: TGCGCCACCTCGCCCATCGGGGACACCGGGGAGCTGTTTTTT. Full variable domain (rest looked up from reference TRBV5-1 and TRBJ2-2): KAGVTQTPRYLIKTRGQQVTLSCSPISGHRSVSWYQQTPGQGLQFLFEYFSETQRNKGNFPGRFSGRQFSNSRSEMNVSTLELGDSALYLCATSPIGDTGELFFGEGSRLTVL.